A single sample gave rise to the 8 T cell receptor beta chains below, sequenced in a study of blood T cells in healthy people across ages. A sample-barcoded 5' primer and a J-beta primer mix were used in a second PCR of roughly 7 to 11 cycles. TCRdb processed the 5' RACE reads anew with MiXCR; each CDR3 protein has one entry. The table has about 1.8 million distinct CDR3 sequences, about 50% seen once; the top ten hold approximately 2.1%. Sequences were obtained from blood. Receptors originate from a woman in her 40s in good health.

This clonotype was counted only a few times. This rearrangement joins TRBV27 to TRBJ1-4, with D possibly TRBD1 on 5 matching bases. The germline V gene has CDR1 MNHEY and CDR2 SMNVEV (reference sequence). The CDR3 loop spans 15 amino acids. With 6 bases removed from V and 0 bases from J, the gap between germline ends came to 11 bases. The CDR3 is CASRGGAATNEKLFF. The CDR3 DNA is TGTGCCAGCAGGGGAGGGGCTGCAACTAATGAAAAACTGTTTTTT.

This chain's CDR3 is CASSHFGTGSETQYF. The CDR3 bases are TGTGCCAGCAGTCACTTCGGGACAGGGTCAGAGACCCAGTACTTC. The V gene is TRBV6-2 or TRBV6-3, the J gene TRBJ2-5, with 9 bases matching TRBD1. After removal of 5 bases from V and 4 bases from J, the junction contained 8 bases not matched to a gene. Germline CDR1 is MNHEY and CDR2 is SVGEGT. This CDR3 is 15 amino acids long.

The chain recombines TRBV27 with TRBJ2-1, with 12 bases lining up with TRBD2. The ends lost 3 bases at V and 5 bases at J; junction bases unmatched: 8. The CDR3 has 17 residues. Germline CDR1 is MNHEY and CDR2 is SMNVEV (reference sequence). CDR3 coding DNA: TGTGCCAGCAGTTTCCACGGACTAGCGGGGAAGGACAATGAGCAGTTCTTC. Amino acid sequence: CASSFHGLAGKDNEQFF.

The chain recombines TRBV13 with TRBJ1-2, with 11 bases aligning to TRBD1. Trimming at V came to 5 bases and at J to 8 bases, leaving 10 bases not matched to a gene. The CDR3 sequence is 15 residues long. Per the germline V gene, CDR1 is PRHDT and CDR2 is FYEKMQ (reference sequence). CDR3 sequence reads: CASSPGTGGILGYTF. The CDR3, as DNA: TGTGCCAGCAGCCCTGGGACAGGGGGAATTCTAGGCTACACCTTC.

The chain combines TRBV3-1 with TRBJ2-7; D gene ambiguous. Trimming shortened V by 2 bases and J by 7 bases, and 6 bases separated the two germline ends. Germline V gene lookup returns CDR1 LGHDT and CDR2 YNNKEL (reference sequence). The CDR3 extends over 11 amino acids. CDR3 nucleotides: TGTGCCAGCAGCCAATCATCGGAGCAGTACTTC. Its protein product is CASSQSSEQYF.

The chain recombines TRBV18 with TRBJ2-3, with TRBD1 identical over 7 bases. After removal of 1 base from V and 0 bases from J, the junction contained 10 bases not matched to a gene. Germline CDR1 reads KGHSH; CDR2 reads LQKENI. The CDR3 extends over 18 amino acids. The CDR3 DNA sequence: TGTGCCAGCTCACCACAACGACAGGGAAGATCTAGCACAGATACGCAGTATTTT. It is translated as CASSPQRQGRSSTDTQYF.

This clonotype was counted a few times. CDR3 amino acids: CASSLAARGSDYNSPLHF. In DNA, the CDR3 is TGTGCCAGCAGCTTAGCGGCGCGGGGCTCCGACTATAATTCACCCCTCCACTTT. The V gene is TRBV7-2, the J gene TRBJ1-6, with D perhaps TRBD1 (5 bases). The CDR3 loop spans 18 amino acids. The germline V gene has CDR1 SGHTA and CDR2 FQGNSA. The ends were cut back, 0 bases at V and 3 bases at J, with 15 bases in the middle. The variable domain in full, with the rest retrieved from reference TRBV7-2 and TRBJ1-6, is GAGVSQSPSNKVTEKGKDVELRCDPISGHTALYWYRQSLGQGLEFLIYFQGNSAPDKSGLPSDRFSAERTGGSVSTLTIQRTQQEDSAVYLCASSLAARGSDYNSPLHFGNGTRLTVT.

This chain connects TRBV14 to TRBJ2-1, with a tentative D call TRBD1 (6 bases). Germline CDR1 reads SGHDN; CDR2 reads FVKESK. V was cut by 3 bases and J by 3 bases, with 9 bases left in between. CDR3 size: 14 residues. The DNA for the CDR3 is TGTGCCAGCAGCCATGTCAGGGGCTACAATGAGCAGTTCTTC. This codes for CASSHVRGYNEQFF.